A single sample gave rise to the 13 T cell receptor beta chains below, sequenced in a study of blood T cell repertoires in COVID-19. The protocol was immunoSEQ multiplex PCR, while the TCRdb copy is restricted to in-frame clones and leaves out a portion. Here the sample spans approximately 200,000 clones, just under 90% being singletons. Sequenced input: peripheral blood. These receptor sequences come from a man aged 60 to 75 who had recovered from COVID-19.

This clone appeared a few times. The chain carries TRBV9 and TRBJ2-7; 8 bases match TRBD1. Germline V gene sequence: CDR1 SGDLS, CDR2 YYNGEE. The ends lost 0 bases at V and 0 bases at J; junction bases unmatched: 5. The CDR3 extends over 16 amino acids. The CDR3 loop reads CASSVGTGTGSYEQYF. For the CDR3, the DNA is TGTGCCAGCAGCGTAGGAACCGGGACAGGCTCCTACGAGCAGTACTTC. Looking up the rest from reference TRBV9 and TRBJ2-7 gives the full variable domain: DSGVTQTPKHLITATGQRVTLRCSPRSGDLSVYWYQQSLDQGLQFLIQYYNGEERAKGNILERFSAQQFPDLHSELNLSSLELGDSALYFCASSVGTGTGSYEQYFGPGTRLTVT.

This clone was counted a few times. The V gene is TRBV7-3, the J gene TRBJ1-4; no firm D call. V was shortened by 5 bases and J by 2 bases, with 9 bases between the two germline ends. The germline CDR1 and CDR2 sequences are SGHTA and FQGTGA. CDR3 length equals 14 residues. CDR3 in amino acids: CASSPDSTNEKLFF. DNA for the CDR3: TGTGCCAGCAGCCCGGACTCCACTAATGAAAAACTGTTTTTT.

The chain couples TRBV4-3 to TRBJ1-2; D perhaps matches TRBD1 (5 bases). The germline gives CDR1 LGHNA, CDR2 YSLEER. The germline V and J ends were trimmed by 0 bases and 6 bases, with 17 bases remaining between them. The CDR3 length is 16 residues. In nucleotides, the CDR3 is TGCGCCAGCAGCCAAGAGGGCGGGGGGGTCTTGAATGGCTACACCTTC. The encoded protein is CASSQEGGGVLNGYTF.

The V gene is TRBV6-6, the J gene TRBJ2-7; 9 bases line up with TRBD1. CDR1 and CDR2 (germline): MNHNY, SVGAGI (reference sequence). V was clipped by 7 bases and J by 4 bases; unmatched bases: 8. This CDR3 is 14 amino acids long. The CDR3 loop is CASKTGTGRYEQYF. The CDR3 coding sequence is TGTGCCAGCAAAACCGGGACAGGGCGGTACGAGCAGTACTTC.

The chain couples TRBV6-5 to TRBJ1-4, with D possibly matching TRBD1 (5 bases). Between the trimmed V and J ends, which lost 2 bases and 8 bases, there was a span of 12 bases. Germline CDR1 and CDR2: MNHEY and SVGAGI. The CDR3 runs 14 residues. CDR3 sequence reads: CASSYRGGVEKLFF. The CDR3 DNA is TGTGCCAGCAGTTACCGGGGGGGAGTAGAAAAACTGTTTTTT.

This clone was recorded a few times. The chain combines TRBV9 with TRBJ1-2, with 7 bases matching TRBD1. The CDR3 length is 13 residues. In germline, CDR1 is SGDLS, CDR2 YYNGEE. J gave up 3 bases and V 1 base, and 0 bases lay outside the gene matches. CDR3 residues: CASSVQGDYGYTF. In DNA form, the CDR3 reads TGTGCCAGCAGCGTACAGGGGGACTATGGCTACACCTTC.

The V call is TRBV5-1, the J call TRBJ2-3, with TRBD2 matching 13 bases. Germline-derived CDR1 and CDR2 are SGHRS and YFSETQ. The ends lost 5 bases at V and 4 bases at J; junction bases unmatched: 4. This CDR3 is built from 15 residues. CDR3 residues: CASSGLAGDSDTQYF. The DNA for the CDR3 is TGCGCCAGCAGTGGACTAGCGGGAGACTCAGATACGCAGTATTTT.

The chain couples TRBV7-3 to TRBJ2-1, with TRBD2 identical over 13 bases. J was trimmed by 9 bases and V by 5 bases; bases with no gene match: 4. Per germline, CDR1 SGHTA and CDR2 FQGTGA. The CDR3 spans 14 residues. Here the CDR3 DNA reads TGTGCCAGCAGCCCGGGACTAGCGGGGTCTGAGCAGTTCTTC. Translation: CASSPGLAGSEQFF.

The chain recombines TRBV3-1 (or the pseudogene TRBV3-2) with TRBJ2-1, with D perhaps TRBD2 (6 bases). V lost 7 bases and J lost 8, with 15 bases in between. Germline lookup yields CDR1 LGHDT and CDR2 YNNKEL (reference sequence). The CDR3 has 13 amino acids. CDR3 sequence reads: CASTRGEADEQFF. In nucleotides, the CDR3 is TGTGCCAGCACCAGAGGGGAGGCGGATGAGCAGTTCTTC.

V and J are TRBV2 and TRBJ1-1; TRBD1 matches 10 bases. Germline CDR1 reads SNHLY; CDR2 reads FYNNEI. The CDR3 runs to 14 residues. V lost 7 bases to trimming and J lost 5 bases; unmatched junction nucleotides: 7. CDR3: CASIFGQGGTEAFF. CDR3 bases: TGTGCCAGCATTTTTGGACAGGGGGGAACTGAAGCTTTCTTT.

This sequence joins TRBV3-1 (or the pseudogene TRBV3-2) and TRBJ1-1; 11 bases are shared with TRBD1. Germline values: CDR1 LGHDT, CDR2 YNNKEL (reference sequence). This CDR3 contains 15 residues. The V and J ends lost 2 bases and 5 bases, in that order; junction bases with no gene match: 4. The CDR3 sequence: CASSQRGQGGTEAFF. In DNA, the CDR3 is TGTGCCAGCAGCCAAAGGGGACAGGGGGGGACTGAAGCTTTCTTT.

The CDR3 is CASSPGTGQGETQYF. DNA of the CDR3: TGTGCCAGCAGTCCGGGGACAGGGCAAGGGGAGACCCAGTACTTC. The V gene is TRBV27, the J gene TRBJ2-5, with TRBD1 identical over 9 bases. The CDR3 totals 15 residues. Per the germline V gene, CDR1 is MNHEY and CDR2 is SMNVEV (reference sequence). With 5 bases clipped from V and 5 bases from J, the junction kept 9 bases outside the gene matches.

The chain carries TRBV28 and TRBJ2-1, with D possibly TRBD1 on 7 matching bases. Looked up from germline, CDR1 is MDHEN and CDR2 is SYDVKM. The V gene lost 10 bases and the J gene lost 8 bases, with 21 bases spanning the gap. The CDR3 runs 14 residues. The CDR3 is CATRQGGNIDEQFF. The CDR3 region has the DNA TGTGCCACCCGACAGGGAGGTAACATCGATGAGCAGTTCTTC.